This T cell receptor beta chain was recovered during a study of cytomegalovirus exposure and HLA in healthy donors. The study, taken as a whole, reports: Available immune exposure information covered CMV serostatus only. TCR beta sequences reportedly predicted the HLA-A and HLA-B alleles of most subjects accurately. According to the study, 180 or so TCR beta chains were cytomegalovirus-associated.

Points on this clone: Its cognate antigen is unknown.

The study sampled nominally healthy donors, though unrecorded immune exposures were likely. PCR was performed using 60 Vbeta and 13 Jbeta primers. Here immunoSEQ multiplex PCR was the method, and the copy in TCRdb shows in-frame clones only, minus some. Seen here are 100,000 to 150,000 clones, 60% to 75% observed once, and the top ten hold around 4.2%. Germline values: CDR1 LNHDA, CDR2 SQIVND (reference sequence). The CDR3 spans 12 residues. V was pared by 6 bases and J by 13 bases, with 15 bases between. Sequenced: PBMCs. The sequence was obtained from a woman between 50 and 59 years old in good health and CMV-seropositive. The chain employs TRBV19 and TRBJ1-4, with TRBD1 as a possible D gene (6 bases). The DNA for the CDR3 is TGTGCCAGTAGCAATTATGGACAGAGACTGTTTTTT. It codes for CASSNYGQRLFF.